These 12 T cell receptor beta chains originate from one sample sequenced in a study of blood T cell repertoires in COVID-19. Sequenced by immunoSEQ multiplex PCR; TCRdb stores in-frame clones only, minus some. The data contain roughly 400,000 clones, approximately 90% of them singletons. The sequencing input was PBMCs or T cells enriched from blood (not recorded which). The source of these receptors is a man aged 25-45 years who had recovered from COVID-19.

Here the CDR3 reads CAWSLQGDTQYF. In DNA, the CDR3 is TGTGCCTGGAGCTTACAGGGTGATACGCAGTATTTT. This chain uses TRBV30 with TRBJ2-3, with D tentatively TRBD1 (6 bases). Germline-derived CDR1 and CDR2 are GTSNPN and SVGIG (reference sequence). Trimming stripped 3 bases from V and 6 bases from J, with 10 bases between. The CDR3 has 12 residues.

The CDR3 loop is CASNGDRKNYGYTF. In DNA form, the CDR3 reads TGTGCCAGCAATGGGGACAGAAAGAACTATGGCTACACCTTC. This chain connects TRBV28 to TRBJ1-2, with 7 bases identical to TRBD1. Germline V gene sequence: CDR1 MDHEN, CDR2 SYDVKM. The CDR3 runs to 14 residues. The V gene end was trimmed by 7 bases and the J gene end by 2 bases; junction bases not matched to a gene: 7.

The chain has TRBV28 and TRBJ1-1, with a possible D match to TRBD1 (5 bases). In germline, CDR1 is MDHEN, CDR2 SYDVKM. V was pared by 6 bases and J by 5 bases, with 13 bases between. The CDR3 spans 13 residues. This CDR3 is CASRLFRQTEAFF. The CDR3, as DNA: TGTGCCAGCAGACTATTTAGACAGACTGAAGCTTTCTTT. The variable domain in full, with the rest retrieved from reference TRBV28 and TRBJ1-1, is DVKVTQSSRYLVKRTGEKVFLECVQDMDHENMFWYRQDPGLGLRLIYFSYDVKMKEKGDIPEGYSVSREKKERFSLILESASTNQTSMYLCASRLFRQTEAFFGQGTRLTVV.

The V gene is TRBV29-1, the J gene TRBJ2-1, with TRBD2 matching 8 bases. V dropped 4 bases and J dropped 5; count of bases not matched to a gene: 10. This CDR3 has 15 residues. CDR1 is SQVTM and CDR2 is ANQGSEA in the germline V gene. In DNA form, the CDR3 reads TGCAGCGTTGCGGGTAGCGGGATGCCCCACAATGAGCAGTTCTTC. Its protein product is CSVAGSGMPHNEQFF.

The chain joins TRBV5-4 to TRBJ1-1; D remains ambiguous. V shed 0 bases and J shed 0 bases, with 6 bases lying between them. This CDR3 is built from 14 residues. Looked up from germline, CDR1 is SGHNT and CDR2 is YYREEE (reference sequence). The CDR3 nucleotides are TGTGCCAGCAGCTTGGCCGGGATGAACACTGAAGCTTTCTTT. Its translation: CASSLAGMNTEAFF.

This chain joins TRBV19 and TRBJ2-7; D not resolved. Germline V gene sequence: CDR1 LNHDA, CDR2 SQIVND (reference sequence). This CDR3 spans 15 amino acids. The ends were cut back, 3 bases at V and 2 bases at J, with 14 bases in the middle. Here the CDR3 DNA reads TGTGCCAGTAGTATCGGCGCTAGAGGCCCCTACGAGCAGTACTTC. Translating gives CASSIGARGPYEQYF.

The rearrangement joins TRBV7-9 to TRBJ2-5; TRBD1 agrees at 9 bases. Per the germline V gene, CDR1 is SEHNR and CDR2 is FQNEAQ (reference sequence). The trim removed 8 bases at V and 5 bases at J, leaving 6 bases unmatched. The CDR3 spans 13 residues. This CDR3 reads CASGQGQLETQYF. The CDR3 DNA reads TGTGCCAGCGGACAGGGGCAGTTGGAGACCCAGTACTTC.

CDR3 amino acids: CASSSSQGGYTF. CDR3 in DNA: TGTGCCAGCAGCTCGTCGCAGGGCGGCTACACCTTC. The J gene is TRBJ1-2, the V gene TRBV7-9, with D possibly TRBD1 on 5 matching bases. The germline V gene has CDR1 SEHNR and CDR2 FQNEAQ (reference sequence). Trimming removed 4 bases at V and 8 bases at J, with 11 bases between. The CDR3 loop spans 12 amino acids.

The rearrangement links TRBV3-1 (or the pseudogene TRBV3-2) to TRBJ2-1; weak D call: TRBD2 (6 bases). This CDR3 region has 18 residues. The germline gives CDR1 LGHDT, CDR2 YNNKEL (reference sequence). V lost 4 bases and J lost 3, with 22 bases in between. Here the CDR3 reads CASSPEARVISGYNEQFF. CDR3 coding DNA: TGTGCCAGCAGCCCAGAGGCCCGGGTGATTAGCGGCTACAATGAGCAGTTCTTC.

V usage is TRBV4-1 and J usage is TRBJ1-6; 8 bases agree with TRBD1. V was pared by 2 bases and J by 4 bases, with 10 bases of the junction left unmatched. The germline CDR1 and CDR2 sequences are MGHRA and YSYEKL. CDR3 length: 18 amino acids. The CDR3 sequence: CASSQPLTRTGYNSPLHF. The DNA of the CDR3 is TGCGCCAGCAGCCAACCACTGACTCGGACAGGGTATAATTCACCCCTCCACTTT.

This clone was counted a single time. The gene calls are TRBV5-1 and TRBJ1-1, with a tentative D call TRBD1 (5 bases). The CDR3 loop spans 14 amino acids. CDR1 and CDR2 from the germline V gene are SGHRS and YFSETQ. Trimming removed 1 base from V and 1 base from J, with 8 bases in between. The CDR3 region has the DNA TGCGCCAGCAGCTTGAGAAGGGGGAACACTGAAGCTTTCTTT. It is translated as CASSLRRGNTEAFF.

CDR3 amino acids: CASSFREVARSGYTF. Written as DNA, the CDR3 is TGTGCCAGCAGTTTTCGGGAGGTCGCGCGTAGTGGCTACACCTTC. The rearrangement links TRBV27 to TRBJ1-2; D is unresolved. The V end lost 3 bases, the J end lost 7 bases, and 18 bases lay between the germline ends. Germline CDR1 is MNHEY and CDR2 is SMNVEV (reference sequence). This CDR3 comprises 15 residues.